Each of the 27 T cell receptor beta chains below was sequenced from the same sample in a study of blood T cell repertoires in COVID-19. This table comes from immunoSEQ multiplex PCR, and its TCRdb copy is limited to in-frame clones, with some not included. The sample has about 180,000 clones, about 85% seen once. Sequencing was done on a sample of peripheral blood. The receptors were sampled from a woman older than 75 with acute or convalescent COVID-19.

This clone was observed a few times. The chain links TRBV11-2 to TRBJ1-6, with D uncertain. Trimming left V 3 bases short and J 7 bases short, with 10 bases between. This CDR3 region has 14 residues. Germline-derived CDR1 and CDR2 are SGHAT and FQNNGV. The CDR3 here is CASSLAAENSPLHF. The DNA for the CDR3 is TGTGCCAGCAGCTTGGCGGCGGAAAATTCACCCCTCCACTTT.

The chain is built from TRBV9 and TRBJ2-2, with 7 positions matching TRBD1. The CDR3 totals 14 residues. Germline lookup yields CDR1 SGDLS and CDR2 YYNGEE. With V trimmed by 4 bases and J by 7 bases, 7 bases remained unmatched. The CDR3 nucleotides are TGTGCCAGCAGCCCGACCCGGACAGGCGGGGAGCTGTTTTTT. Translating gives CASSPTRTGGELFF.

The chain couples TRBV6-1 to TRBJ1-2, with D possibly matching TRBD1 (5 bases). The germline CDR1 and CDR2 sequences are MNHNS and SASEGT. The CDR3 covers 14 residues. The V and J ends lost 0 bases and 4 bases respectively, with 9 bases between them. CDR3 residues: CASSEAGAAYGYTF. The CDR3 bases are TGTGCCAGCAGTGAAGCTGGGGCAGCCTATGGCTACACCTTC.

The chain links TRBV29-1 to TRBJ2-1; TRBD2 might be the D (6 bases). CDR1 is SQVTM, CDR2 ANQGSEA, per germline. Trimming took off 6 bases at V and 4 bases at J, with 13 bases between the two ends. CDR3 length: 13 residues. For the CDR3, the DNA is TGCAGCGTAAACGGGGGTCCTTACAATGAGCAGTTCTTC. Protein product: CSVNGGPYNEQFF.

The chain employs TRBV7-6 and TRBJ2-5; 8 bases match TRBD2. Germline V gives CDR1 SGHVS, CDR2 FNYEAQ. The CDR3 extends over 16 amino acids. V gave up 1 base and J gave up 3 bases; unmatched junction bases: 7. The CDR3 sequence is CASSLGPAGVEETQYF. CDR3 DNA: TGTGCCAGCAGCTTAGGTCCAGCGGGAGTTGAAGAGACCCAGTACTTC.

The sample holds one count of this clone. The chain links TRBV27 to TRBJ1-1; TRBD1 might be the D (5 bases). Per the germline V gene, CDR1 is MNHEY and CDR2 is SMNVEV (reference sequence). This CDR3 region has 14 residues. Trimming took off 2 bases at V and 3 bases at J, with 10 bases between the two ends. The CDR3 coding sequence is TGTGCCAGCAGTTTAGAGCCAGGGTACACTGAAGCTTTCTTT. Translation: CASSLEPGYTEAFF.

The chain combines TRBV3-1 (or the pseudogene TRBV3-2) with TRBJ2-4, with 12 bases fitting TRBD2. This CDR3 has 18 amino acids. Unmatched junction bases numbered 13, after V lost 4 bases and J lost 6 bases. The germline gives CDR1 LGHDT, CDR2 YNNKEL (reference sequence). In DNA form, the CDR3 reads TGTGCCAGCAGCCTCCGCGGGCTAGCGGGGGGGCTTGGAAACATTCAGTACTTC. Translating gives CASSLRGLAGGLGNIQYF.

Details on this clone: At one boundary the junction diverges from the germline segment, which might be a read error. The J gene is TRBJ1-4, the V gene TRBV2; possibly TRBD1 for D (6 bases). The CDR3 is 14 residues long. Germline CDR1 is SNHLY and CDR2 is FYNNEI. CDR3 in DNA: TGTGCCAGCAGAGAAGGGGGGCGCGTTGAAAAACTGTTTTTT. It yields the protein CASREGGRVEKLFF.

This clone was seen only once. CDR3 sequence (DNA): TGTGCCACCAGTGAGGCAACAGGGTACAGCACAGATACGCAGTATTTT. It encodes CATSEATGYSTDTQYF. The chain carries TRBV24-1 and TRBJ2-3; D may be TRBD1 (6 bases). Germline CDR1 KGHDR, CDR2 SFDVKD. The CDR3 is 16 residues long. V shed 4 bases and J shed 0 bases, with 13 bases lying between them.

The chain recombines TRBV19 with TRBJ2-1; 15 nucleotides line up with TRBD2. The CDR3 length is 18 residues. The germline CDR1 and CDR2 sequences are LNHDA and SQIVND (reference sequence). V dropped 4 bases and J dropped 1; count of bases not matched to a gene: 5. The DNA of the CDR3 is TGTGCCAGTAGTACTGGGACTAGCGGGAGGAATTCCTACAATGAGCAGTTCTTC. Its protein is CASSTGTSGRNSYNEQFF. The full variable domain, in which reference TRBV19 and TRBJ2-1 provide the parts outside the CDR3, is DGGITQSPKYLFRKEGQNVTLSCEQNLNHDAMYWYRQDPGQGLRLIYYSQIVNDFQKGDIAEGYSVSREKKESFPLTVTSAQKNPTAFYLCASSTGTSGRNSYNEQFFGPGTRLTVL.

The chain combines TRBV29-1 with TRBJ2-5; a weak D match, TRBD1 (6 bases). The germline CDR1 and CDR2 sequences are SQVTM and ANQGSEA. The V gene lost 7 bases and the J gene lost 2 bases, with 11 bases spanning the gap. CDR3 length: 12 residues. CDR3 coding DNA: TGCAGCGACACAGGGAAGCAAGAGACCCAGTACTTC. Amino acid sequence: CSDTGKQETQYF. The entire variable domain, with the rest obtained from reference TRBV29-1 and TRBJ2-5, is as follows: SAVISQKPSRDICQRGTSLTIQCQVDSQVTMMFWYRQQPGQSLTLIATANQGSEATYESGFVIDKFPISRPNLTFSTLTVSNMSPEDSSIYLCSDTGKQETQYFGPGTRLLVL.

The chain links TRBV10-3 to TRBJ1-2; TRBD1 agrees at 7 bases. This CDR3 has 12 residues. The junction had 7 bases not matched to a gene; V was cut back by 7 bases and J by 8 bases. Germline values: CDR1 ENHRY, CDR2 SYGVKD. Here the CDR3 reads CAITSGTEGYTF. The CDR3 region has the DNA TGTGCCATCACCTCCGGGACAGAAGGCTACACCTTC.

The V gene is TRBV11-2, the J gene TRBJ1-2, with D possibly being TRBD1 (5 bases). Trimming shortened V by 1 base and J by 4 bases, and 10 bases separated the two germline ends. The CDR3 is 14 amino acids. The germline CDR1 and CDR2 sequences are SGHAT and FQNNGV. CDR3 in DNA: TGTGCCAGCAGCTTAGGGTTGACAGTCTATGGCTACACCTTC. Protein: CASSLGLTVYGYTF.

The CDR3 sequence: CASSPVPPPGEQFF. In DNA form, the CDR3 reads TGTGCCAGCAGTCCTGTCCCTCCTCCCGGTGAGCAGTTCTTC. The chain employs TRBV5-4 and TRBJ2-1, with D hard to call. In germline, CDR1 is SGHNT, CDR2 YYREEE (reference sequence). The CDR3 sequence is 14 residues long. The V gene lost 5 bases and the J gene lost 9 bases, with 18 bases spanning the gap.

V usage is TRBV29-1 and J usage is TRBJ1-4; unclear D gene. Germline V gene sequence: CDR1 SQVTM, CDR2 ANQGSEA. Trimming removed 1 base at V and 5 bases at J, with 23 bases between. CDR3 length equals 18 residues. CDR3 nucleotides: TGCAGCGTTGAAGGGGTAAGCGATGAACCAGATTCCAATGAAAAACTGTTTTTT. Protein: CSVEGVSDEPDSNEKLFF.

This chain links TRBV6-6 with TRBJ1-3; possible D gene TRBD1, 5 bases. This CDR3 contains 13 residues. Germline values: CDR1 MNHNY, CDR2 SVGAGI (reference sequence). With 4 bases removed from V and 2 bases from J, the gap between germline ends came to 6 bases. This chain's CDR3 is CASSWGAGNTIYF. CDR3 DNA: TGTGCCAGCAGTTGGGGGGCTGGAAACACCATATATTTT.

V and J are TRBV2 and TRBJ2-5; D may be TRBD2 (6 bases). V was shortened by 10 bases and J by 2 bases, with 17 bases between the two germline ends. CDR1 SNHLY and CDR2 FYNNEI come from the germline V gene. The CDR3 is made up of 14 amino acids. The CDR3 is CATQLGLDQETQYF. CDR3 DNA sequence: TGTGCCACCCAGTTGGGACTCGATCAAGAGACCCAGTACTTC.

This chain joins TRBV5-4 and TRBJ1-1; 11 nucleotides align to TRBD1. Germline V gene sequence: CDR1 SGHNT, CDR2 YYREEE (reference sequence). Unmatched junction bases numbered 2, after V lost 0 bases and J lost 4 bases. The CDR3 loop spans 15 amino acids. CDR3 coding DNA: TGTGCCAGCAGCTTGGCCGGGACAGGGGGCACTGAAGCTTTCTTT. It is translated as CASSLAGTGGTEAFF.

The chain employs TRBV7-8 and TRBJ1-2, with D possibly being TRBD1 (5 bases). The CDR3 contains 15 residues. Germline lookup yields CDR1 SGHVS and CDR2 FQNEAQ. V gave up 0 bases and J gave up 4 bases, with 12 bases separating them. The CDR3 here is CASSLALRGGYGYTF. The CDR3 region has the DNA TGTGCCAGCAGCTTAGCCCTCCGGGGGGGCTATGGCTACACCTTC.

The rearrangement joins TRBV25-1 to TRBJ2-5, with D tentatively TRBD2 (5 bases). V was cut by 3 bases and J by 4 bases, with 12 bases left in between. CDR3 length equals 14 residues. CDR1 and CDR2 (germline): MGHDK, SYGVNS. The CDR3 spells CASSDPGLRETQYF. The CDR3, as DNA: TGTGCCAGCAGTGATCCTGGACTGAGAGAGACCCAGTACTTC.

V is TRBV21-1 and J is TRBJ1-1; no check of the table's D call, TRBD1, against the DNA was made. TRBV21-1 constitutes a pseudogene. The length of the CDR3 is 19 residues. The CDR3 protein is CASIPPGGVYSDMNTEAFF. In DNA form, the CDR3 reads TGTGCCAGCATCCCCCCTGGGGGCGTTTACAGCGACATGAACACTGAAGCTTTCTTT.

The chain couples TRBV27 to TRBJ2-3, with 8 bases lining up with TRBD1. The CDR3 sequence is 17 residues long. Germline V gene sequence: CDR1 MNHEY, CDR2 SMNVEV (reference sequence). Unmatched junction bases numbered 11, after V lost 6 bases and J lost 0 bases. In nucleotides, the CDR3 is TGTGCCAGCAGGTATTCAGGGGGCCTCCCTAGCACAGATACGCAGTATTTT. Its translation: CASRYSGGLPSTDTQYF.

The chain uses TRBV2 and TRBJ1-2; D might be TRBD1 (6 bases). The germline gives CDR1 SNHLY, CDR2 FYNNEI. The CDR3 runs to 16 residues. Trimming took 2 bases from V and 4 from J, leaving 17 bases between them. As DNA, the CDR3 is TGTGCCAGCAGTGAAAGGTGGGCAGGGGCGATCTATGGCTACACCTTC. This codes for CASSERWAGAIYGYTF.

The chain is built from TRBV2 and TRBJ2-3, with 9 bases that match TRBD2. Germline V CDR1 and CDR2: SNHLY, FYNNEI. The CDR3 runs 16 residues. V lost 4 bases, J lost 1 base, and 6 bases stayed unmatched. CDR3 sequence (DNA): TGTGCCAGCAGTGCCCGGCTAGCGGGGCGCACAGATACGCAGTATTTT. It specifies CASSARLAGRTDTQYF.

The CDR3 loop reads CASSVLSGGSETQYF. CDR3 nucleotide sequence: TGTGCCAGCAGTGTGCTAAGCGGGGGATCGGAGACCCAGTACTTC. The V gene is TRBV2, the J gene TRBJ2-5; 8 bases fit TRBD2. The CDR3 spans 15 residues. Germline V CDR1 and CDR2: SNHLY, FYNNEI. V dropped 4 bases and J dropped 5; count of bases not matched to a gene: 9.

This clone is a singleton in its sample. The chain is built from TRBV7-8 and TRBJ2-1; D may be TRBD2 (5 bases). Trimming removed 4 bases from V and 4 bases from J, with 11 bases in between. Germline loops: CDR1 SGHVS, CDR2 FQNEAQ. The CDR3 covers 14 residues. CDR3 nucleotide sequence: TGTGCCAGCAGCTGGGTCGGGAAATACAATGAGCAGTTCTTC. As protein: CASSWVGKYNEQFF.

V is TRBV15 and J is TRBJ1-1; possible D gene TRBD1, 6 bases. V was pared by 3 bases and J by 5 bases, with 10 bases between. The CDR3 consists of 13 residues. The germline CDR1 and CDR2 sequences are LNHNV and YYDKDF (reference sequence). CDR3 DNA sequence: TGTGCCACCAGCAGCCTGCAGGGGACTGAAGCTTTCTTT. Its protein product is CATSSLQGTEAFF.